A single sample is the source of the 24 T cell receptor beta chains below, sequenced in a study of T cell repertoires in cytomegalovirus infection. These TCRs are of unknown antigen specificity. TCRdb reprocessed the reads via MiXCR and lists one record per CDR3 protein. There are nearly 700,000 distinct CDR3 sequences in the sample; about 33% occur only once, and 15% to 20% lies in the top ten. The sample here was cultured PBMCs, taken from culture after CMV antigen stimulation. The receptor source for this set is a human donor in good health (CMV status not recorded). Some clones in this sample may be carry-over from other donors' samples.

The V and J genes are TRBV12-5 and TRBJ1-5; 8 nucleotides line up with TRBD1. This CDR3 has 15 residues. V shed 6 bases and J 6 bases; nucleotides not matched to a gene: 10. Germline CDR1 and CDR2: LGHNT and FRNRAP. The CDR3 loop reads CASGPSGQGPQPQHF. The CDR3 nucleotides read TGTGCTAGTGGCCCGTCCGGACAGGGCCCTCAGCCCCAGCATTTT.

This clonotype has at least ten counts. The chain recombines TRBV7-2 with TRBJ1-2; a weak D match, TRBD1 (5 bases). The CDR3 runs 13 residues. V was cut by 6 bases and J by 4 bases, with 12 bases left in between. Germline CDR1 SGHTA, CDR2 FQGNSA. Here the CDR3 reads CASSRQRLYGYTF. The CDR3 DNA sequence: TGTGCCAGCAGTCGACAGAGACTCTATGGCTACACCTTC.

The chain is built from TRBV28 and TRBJ2-5, with 10 nucleotides matching TRBD2. V gave up 3 bases and J gave up 5 bases; unmatched junction bases: 12. The CDR3 extends over 17 amino acids. Germline V CDR1 and CDR2: MDHEN, SYDVKM. The CDR3 DNA is TGTGCCAGCAGTTTTGGGCTAGCGGGGGAGGTTTTGGAGACCCAGTACTTC. Its translation is CASSFGLAGEVLETQYF. Combining the CDR3 with reference TRBV28 and TRBJ2-5 gives the whole variable domain DVKVTQSSRYLVKRTGEKVFLECVQDMDHENMFWYRQDPGLGLRLIYFSYDVKMKEKGDIPEGYSVSREKKERFSLILESASTNQTSMYLCASSFGLAGEVLETQYFGPGTRLLVL.

In this sample, this clonotype turned up a few times. The V gene is TRBV12-3 or TRBV12-4, the J gene TRBJ2-7, with unresolved D. With 4 bases removed from V and 6 bases from J, the gap between germline ends came to 13 bases. The CDR3 has 13 residues. This chain's CDR3 is CASSSTDGAEQYF. In DNA form, the CDR3 reads TGTGCCAGCAGTTCCACGGACGGAGCCGAGCAGTACTTC.

The CDR3: CASSLPPDNSQETQYF. CDR3 coding DNA: TGTGCCAGCAGCTTGCCCCCGGACAACTCCCAAGAGACCCAGTACTTC. The rearrangement uses TRBV7-9 and TRBJ2-5; a possible D gene is TRBD1 (5 bases). V was clipped by 3 bases and J by 1 base, with 15 bases between them. Germline lookup yields CDR1 SEHNR and CDR2 FQNEAQ (reference sequence). CDR3 length equals 16 residues. Filled out from reference TRBV7-9 and TRBJ2-5, the complete variable domain reads DTGVSQNPRHKITKRGQNVTFRCDPISEHNRLYWYRQTLGQGPEFLTYFQNEAQLEKSRLLSDRFSAERPKGSFSTLEIQRTEQGDSAMYLCASSLPPDNSQETQYFGPGTRLLVL.

This clonotype was picked up a small number of times. The rearrangement joins TRBV12-5 to TRBJ1-3; D uncertain. The V gene's germline CDR1 is LGHNT and CDR2 FRNRAP. The germline V and J ends were trimmed by 1 base and 0 bases, with 16 bases remaining between them. The CDR3 consists of 18 residues. The DNA of the CDR3 is TGTGCTAGTGGTTTGGCTCCCAAGGACTCTTCCTCTGGAAACACCATATATTTT. The encoded protein is CASGLAPKDSSSGNTIYF.

Many counts were recorded for this clonotype. This chain uses TRBV7-2 with TRBJ2-7; TRBD2 aligns across 7 bases. The CDR3 runs 16 residues. Germline CDR1 reads SGHTA; CDR2 reads FQGNSA. V lost 0 bases, J lost 2 bases, and 7 bases stayed unmatched. CDR3 nucleotides: TGTGCCAGCAGCTTAGCAGGTCTAGCGGCCACCTACGAGCAGTACTTC. This codes for CASSLAGLAATYEQYF.

This clonotype was counted many times. CDR3 DNA: TGTGCCAGCAGCTCTTCGGGGTTGTATAGCAATCAGCCCCAGCATTTT. Protein: CASSSSGLYSNQPQHF. The chain joins TRBV7-8 to TRBJ1-5; D is ambiguous. This CDR3 has 16 amino acids. Deletions cut 4 bases from V and 0 bases from J, with 13 bases between. The germline CDR1 and CDR2 sequences are SGHVS and FQNEAQ.

This clonotype turned up a few times. V usage is TRBV7-9 and J usage is TRBJ1-1; D gene ambiguous. This CDR3 contains 14 residues. The germline gives CDR1 SEHNR, CDR2 FQNEAQ (reference sequence). V gave up 5 bases and J gave up 1 base, with 11 bases separating them. The CDR3 sequence is CASSPRSKNTEAFF. In nucleotides, the CDR3 is TGTGCCAGCAGCCCCCGGAGCAAGAACACTGAAGCTTTCTTT.

This chain uses TRBV20-1 with TRBJ2-3; the D gene could be TRBD1 or TRBD2 (6 bases each). The CDR3 runs 15 residues. V was cut by 3 bases and J by 3 bases, with 16 bases left in between. Germline CDR1 reads DFQATT; CDR2 reads SNEGSKA (reference sequence). CDR3 DNA sequence: TGCAGTGCTAGCGGGAGTGGGGGCGCGACAGATACGCAGTATTTT. Translation gives CSASGSGGATDTQYF.

The chain joins TRBV6-1 to TRBJ1-1, with 7 bases aligning to TRBD1. Per germline, CDR1 MNHNS and CDR2 SASEGT. V trimming: 7 bases; J trimming: 3 bases; junction bases outside the gene matches: 5. The CDR3 has 13 amino acids. The CDR3 here is CASTRDRYTEAFF. The CDR3 nucleotides are TGTGCCAGCACCAGGGACAGATACACTGAAGCTTTCTTT.

The rearrangement joins TRBV2 to TRBJ1-3; D remains ambiguous. The CDR3 runs 13 residues. Between the trimmed V and J ends, which lost 6 bases and 4 bases, there was a span of 10 bases. CDR1 is SNHLY and CDR2 is FYNNEI in the germline V gene. This CDR3 is CASRVSVGNTIYF. The CDR3 DNA is TGTGCCAGCAGGGTATCGGTCGGAAACACCATATATTTT. Using reference TRBV2 and TRBJ1-3 for the parts outside the CDR3, the full variable domain is EPEVTQTPSHQVTQMGQEVILRCVPISNHLYFYWYRQILGQKVEFLVSFYNNEISEKSEIFDDQFSVERPDGSNFTLKIRSTKLEDSAMYFCASRVSVGNTIYFGEGSWLTVV.

This clonotype was observed many times. The gene calls are TRBV7-2 and TRBJ1-5; 8 bases are a match to TRBD1. This CDR3 comprises 14 residues. V was clipped by 5 bases and J by 5 bases; unmatched bases: 5. Germline CDR1 reads SGHTA; CDR2 reads FQGNSA. The CDR3 here is CASSLGQVDQPQHF. DNA for the CDR3: TGTGCCAGCAGCCTGGGACAGGTAGATCAGCCCCAGCATTTT. The whole variable domain, remainder taken from reference TRBV7-2 and TRBJ1-5, is GAGVSQSPSNKVTEKGKDVELRCDPISGHTALYWYRQSLGQGLEFLIYFQGNSAPDKSGLPSDRFSAERTGGSVSTLTIQRTQQEDSAVYLCASSLGQVDQPQHFGDGTRLSIL.

The J gene is TRBJ2-7, the V gene TRBV29-1; TRBD1 agrees at 8 bases. J lost 3 bases, V lost 7 bases, and 11 bases had no gene match. Germline lookup yields CDR1 SQVTM and CDR2 ANQGSEA. This CDR3 comprises 14 residues. CDR3 coding DNA: TGCAGCGCGCGACCAGGGGGCACCAGCTACGAGCAGTACTTC. Translating gives CSARPGGTSYEQYF.

This clonotype has only a few counts. The V gene is TRBV7-2, the J gene TRBJ2-1; 8 bases are a match to TRBD2. Trimming removed 1 base from V and 7 bases from J; junction bases left unmatched: 6. Looked up from germline, CDR1 is SGHTA and CDR2 is FQGNSA. The CDR3 contains 15 residues. The CDR3 region has the DNA TGTGCCAGCAGCTTAGACGGGGGGGTCTGGAATGAGCAGTTCTTC. As protein: CASSLDGGVWNEQFF. The variable domain in full, with the rest retrieved from reference TRBV7-2 and TRBJ2-1, is GAGVSQSPSNKVTEKGKDVELRCDPISGHTALYWYRQSLGQGLEFLIYFQGNSAPDKSGLPSDRFSAERTGGSVSTLTIQRTQQEDSAVYLCASSLDGGVWNEQFFGPGTRLTVL.

The rearrangement uses TRBV28 and TRBJ1-2; D might be TRBD1 (6 bases). Trimming stripped 3 bases from V and 2 bases from J, with 13 bases between. The CDR3 length is 15 residues. Germline values: CDR1 MDHEN, CDR2 SYDVKM. The CDR3 here is CASSFAGTLNYGYTF. Here the CDR3 DNA reads TGTGCCAGCAGTTTCGCCGGGACACTAAACTATGGCTACACCTTC.

The gene calls are TRBV29-1 and TRBJ2-7, with a tentative D call TRBD1 (6 bases). The CDR3 consists of 15 residues. V lost 4 bases to trimming and J lost 5 bases, with 21 bases between them. Germline V gene data show CDR1 as SQVTM and CDR2 as ANQGSEA. DNA of the CDR3: TGCAGCGTTGTTGGGCCTACAGGGTCGTTCAACGAGCAGTACTTC. It yields the protein CSVVGPTGSFNEQYF.

V and J are TRBV6-5 and TRBJ1-1; TRBD1 aligns across 10 bases. The CDR3 runs to 14 residues. With 0 bases clipped from V and 10 bases from J, the junction kept 5 bases outside the gene matches. The germline V gene encodes CDR1 MNHEY and CDR2 SVGAGI. The CDR3 coding sequence is TGTGCCAGCAGTTACTCCGGACAGGGGGAGGGAGCTTTCTTT. It encodes CASSYSGQGEGAFF.

The rearrangement uses TRBV19 and TRBJ1-2, with no clear D. The CDR3 has 15 amino acids. Germline V CDR1 and CDR2: LNHDA, SQIVND (reference sequence). The V end was cut by 2 bases, the J end by 7 bases, with 17 bases between. In nucleotides, the CDR3 is TGTGCCAGTAGTATAATGGGGTATGGTGCCATTGGCTACACCTTC. It is translated as CASSIMGYGAIGYTF.

The chain has TRBV5-1 and TRBJ2-1; 14 bases line up with TRBD2. V trimming: 3 bases; J trimming: 7 bases; junction bases outside the gene matches: 6. The germline CDR1 and CDR2 sequences are SGHRS and YFSETQ. The length of the CDR3 is 16 residues. CDR3 DNA sequence: TGCGCCAGCAGCTGGGGACTAGCGGGGGCCCCAAATGAGCAGTTCTTC. Translated, it gives CASSWGLAGAPNEQFF.

This clonotype was observed many times. The rearrangement links TRBV7-2 to TRBJ2-1, with TRBD2 matching over 11 bases. CDR3 length equals 15 residues. V shed 5 bases, J shed 4 bases, and the junction held 4 bases outside the gene matches. Germline assignment: CDR1 SGHTA and CDR2 FQGNSA. The CDR3 spells CASSRRLAGYNEQFF. CDR3 coding DNA: TGTGCCAGCAGCCGTCGACTAGCGGGGTACAATGAGCAGTTCTTC.

This chain joins TRBV12-3 or TRBV12-4 and TRBJ2-2; weak D call: TRBD2 (5 bases). V was clipped by 8 bases and J by 7 bases, with 17 bases between them. The CDR3 is 14 amino acids. In nucleotides, the CDR3 is TGTGCCAGCCTCGATACGGCGGGTGGCGGGGAGCTGTTTTTT. Amino acids: CASLDTAGGGELFF.

The sample holds a few counts of this clonotype. CDR3 sequence (DNA): TGTGCCAGCAGCTTAATTTGGCCCCGACAAGACGATACGCAGTATTTT. Translation: CASSLIWPRQDDTQYF. The V call is TRBV11-2, the J call TRBJ2-3, with unresolved D. The CDR3 sequence is 16 residues long. Germline V gene lookup returns CDR1 SGHAT and CDR2 FQNNGV. Trimming took 2 bases from V and 6 from J, leaving 18 bases between them.

The chain employs TRBV19 and TRBJ1-5; D unresolved. This CDR3 region has 13 residues. The V gene lost 5 bases and the J gene lost 5 bases, with 10 bases spanning the gap. Germline V lookup: CDR1 LNHDA, CDR2 SQIVND (reference sequence). CDR3 nucleotide sequence: TGTGCCAGTAGTCCCAACTTGGATCAGCCCCAGCATTTT. It yields the protein CASSPNLDQPQHF. The whole variable domain, filled in from reference TRBV19 and TRBJ1-5, reads DGGITQSPKYLFRKEGQNVTLSCEQNLNHDAMYWYRQDPGQGLRLIYYSQIVNDFQKGDIAEGYSVSREKKESFPLTVTSAQKNPTAFYLCASSPNLDQPQHFGDGTRLSIL.